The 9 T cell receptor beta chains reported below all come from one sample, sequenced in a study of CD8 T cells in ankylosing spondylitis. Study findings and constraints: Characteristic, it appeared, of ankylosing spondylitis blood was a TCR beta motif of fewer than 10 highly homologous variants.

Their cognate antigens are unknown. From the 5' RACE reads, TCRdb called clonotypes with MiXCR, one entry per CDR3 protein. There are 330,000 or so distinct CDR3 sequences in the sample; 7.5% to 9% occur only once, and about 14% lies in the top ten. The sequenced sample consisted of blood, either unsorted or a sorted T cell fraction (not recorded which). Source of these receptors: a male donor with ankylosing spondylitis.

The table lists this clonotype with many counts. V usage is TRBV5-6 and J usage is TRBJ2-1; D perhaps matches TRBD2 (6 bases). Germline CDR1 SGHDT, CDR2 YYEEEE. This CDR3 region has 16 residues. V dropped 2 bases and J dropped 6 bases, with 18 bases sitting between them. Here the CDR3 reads CASSFSWEDGINEQFF. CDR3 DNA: TGTGCCAGCAGCTTTTCGTGGGAGGATGGGATCAATGAGCAGTTCTTC.

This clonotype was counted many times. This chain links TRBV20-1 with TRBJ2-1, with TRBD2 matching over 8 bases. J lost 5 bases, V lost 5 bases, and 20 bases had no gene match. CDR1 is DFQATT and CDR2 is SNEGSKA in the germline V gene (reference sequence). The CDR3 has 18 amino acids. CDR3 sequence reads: CSADGGTGGPYLDNEQFF. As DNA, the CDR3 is TGCAGTGCTGACGGGGGGACGGGAGGGCCGTATTTAGACAATGAGCAGTTCTTC.

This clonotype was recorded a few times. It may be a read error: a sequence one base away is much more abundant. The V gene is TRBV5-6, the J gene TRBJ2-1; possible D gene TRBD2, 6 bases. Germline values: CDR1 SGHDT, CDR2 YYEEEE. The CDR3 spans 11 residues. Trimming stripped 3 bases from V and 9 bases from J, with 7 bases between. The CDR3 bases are TGTGCCAGCAGCTACGGGAGTGAGCAGTTCTTC. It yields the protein CASSYGSEQFF.

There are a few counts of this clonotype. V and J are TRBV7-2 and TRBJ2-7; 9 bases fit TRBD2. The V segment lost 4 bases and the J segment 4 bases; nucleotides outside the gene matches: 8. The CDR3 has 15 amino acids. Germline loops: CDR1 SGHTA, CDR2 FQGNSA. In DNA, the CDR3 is TGTGCCAGCAGCTATGCGGGAGGGCGGTCTTACGAGCAGTACTTC. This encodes CASSYAGGRSYEQYF.

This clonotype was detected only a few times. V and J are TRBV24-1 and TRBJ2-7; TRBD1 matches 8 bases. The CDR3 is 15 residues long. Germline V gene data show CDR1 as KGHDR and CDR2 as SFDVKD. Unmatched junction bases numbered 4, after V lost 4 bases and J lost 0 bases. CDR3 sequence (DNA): TGTGCCACCAGTGACCCTGGACAGGGCTCCTACGAGCAGTACTTC. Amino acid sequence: CATSDPGQGSYEQYF.

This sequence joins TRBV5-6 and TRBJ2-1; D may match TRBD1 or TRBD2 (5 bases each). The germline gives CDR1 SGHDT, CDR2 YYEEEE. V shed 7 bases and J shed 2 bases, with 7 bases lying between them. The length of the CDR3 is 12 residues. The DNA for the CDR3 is TGTGCCAGCGGGGGAACCTACAATGAGCAGTTCTTC. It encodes CASGGTYNEQFF.

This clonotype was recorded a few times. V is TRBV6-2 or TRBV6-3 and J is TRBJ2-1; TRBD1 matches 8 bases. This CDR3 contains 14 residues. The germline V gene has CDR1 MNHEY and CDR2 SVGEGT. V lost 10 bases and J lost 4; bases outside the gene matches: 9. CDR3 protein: CATCSGGYYNEQFF. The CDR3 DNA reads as TGTGCCACCTGCTCAGGGGGCTATTACAATGAGCAGTTCTTC.

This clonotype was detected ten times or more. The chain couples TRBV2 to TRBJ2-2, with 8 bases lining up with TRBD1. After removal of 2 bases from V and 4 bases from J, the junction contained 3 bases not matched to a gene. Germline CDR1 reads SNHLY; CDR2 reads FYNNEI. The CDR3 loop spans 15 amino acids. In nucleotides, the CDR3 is TGTGCCAGCAGTGAAAACAGGGGGTTCACCGGGGAGCTGTTTTTT. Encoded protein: CASSENRGFTGELFF.

The CDR3 protein is CASSQAPREQYF. DNA for the CDR3: TGTGCCAGCAGTCAGGCACCGCGCGAGCAGTACTTC. V usage is TRBV12-3 or TRBV12-4 and J usage is TRBJ2-7; unclear D gene. This CDR3 spans 12 amino acids. The V gene lost 5 bases and the J gene lost 6 bases, with 11 bases spanning the gap.